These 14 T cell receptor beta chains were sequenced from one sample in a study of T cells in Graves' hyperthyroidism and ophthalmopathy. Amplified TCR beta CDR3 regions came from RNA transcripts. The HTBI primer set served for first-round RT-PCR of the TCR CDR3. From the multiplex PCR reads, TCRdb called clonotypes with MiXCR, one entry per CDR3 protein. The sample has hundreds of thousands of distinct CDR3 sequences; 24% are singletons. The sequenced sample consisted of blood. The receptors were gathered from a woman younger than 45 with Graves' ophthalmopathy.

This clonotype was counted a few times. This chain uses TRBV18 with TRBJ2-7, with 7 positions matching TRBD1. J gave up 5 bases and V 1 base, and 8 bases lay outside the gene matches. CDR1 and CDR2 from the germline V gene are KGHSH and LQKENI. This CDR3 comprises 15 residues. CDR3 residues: CASSPQNRGLNEQYV. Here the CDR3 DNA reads TGTGCCAGCTCACCACAGAACAGGGGTTTAAACGAGCAGTACGTC.

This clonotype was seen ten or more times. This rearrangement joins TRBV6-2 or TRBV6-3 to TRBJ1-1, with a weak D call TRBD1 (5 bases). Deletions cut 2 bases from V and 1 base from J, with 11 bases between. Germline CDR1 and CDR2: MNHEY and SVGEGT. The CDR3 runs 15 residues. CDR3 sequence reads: CASSYDVGGNTEAFF. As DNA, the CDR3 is TGTGCCAGCAGTTACGACGTGGGGGGGAACACTGAAGCTTTCTTT.

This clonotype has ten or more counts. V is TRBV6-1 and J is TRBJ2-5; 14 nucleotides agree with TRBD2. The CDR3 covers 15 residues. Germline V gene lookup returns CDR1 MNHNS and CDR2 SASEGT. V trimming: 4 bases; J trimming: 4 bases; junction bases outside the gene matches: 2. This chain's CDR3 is CASSGTSGRRETQYF. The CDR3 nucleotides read TGTGCCAGCAGTGGGACTAGCGGGAGGAGAGAGACCCAGTACTTC.

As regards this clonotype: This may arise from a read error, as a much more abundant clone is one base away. In nucleotides, the CDR3 is TGCGCCAGCAGCTCTGGACAGGGTACCGACGAGCAGTACTTC. Translating it yields CASSSGQGTDEQYF. The chain joins TRBV5-1 to TRBJ2-7; 8 nucleotides line up with TRBD1. The CDR3 is 14 amino acids. The V gene's germline CDR1 is SGHRS and CDR2 YFSETQ. After removal of 3 bases from V and 5 bases from J, the junction contained 7 bases not matched to a gene.

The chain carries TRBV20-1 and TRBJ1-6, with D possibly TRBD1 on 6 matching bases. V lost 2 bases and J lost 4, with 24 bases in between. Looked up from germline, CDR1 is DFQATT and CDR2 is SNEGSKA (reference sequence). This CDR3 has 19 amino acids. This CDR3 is CSARRFSLGTRAYNSPLHF. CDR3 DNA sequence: TGCAGTGCTAGAAGATTCTCCCTCGGGACACGGGCTTATAATTCACCCCTCCACTTT.

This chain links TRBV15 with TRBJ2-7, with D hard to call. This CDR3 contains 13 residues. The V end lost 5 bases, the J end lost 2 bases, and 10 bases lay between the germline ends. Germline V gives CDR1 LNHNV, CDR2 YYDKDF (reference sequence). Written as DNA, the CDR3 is TGTGCCACCAGCTACAGCCGAACCTACGAGCAGTACTTC. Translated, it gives CATSYSRTYEQYF. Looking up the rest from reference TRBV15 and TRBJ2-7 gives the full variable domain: DAMVIQNPRYQVTQFGKPVTLSCSQTLNHNVMYWYQQKSSQAPKLLFHYYDKDFNNEADTPDNFQSRRPNTSFCFLDIRSPGLGDTAMYLCATSYSRTYEQYFGPGTRLTVT.

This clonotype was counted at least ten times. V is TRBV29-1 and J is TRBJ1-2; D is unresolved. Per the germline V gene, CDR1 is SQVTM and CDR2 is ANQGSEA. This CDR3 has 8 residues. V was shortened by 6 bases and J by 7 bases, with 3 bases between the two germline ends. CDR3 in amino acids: CSVGGYTF. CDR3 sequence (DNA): TGCAGCGTGGGTGGCTACACCTTC.

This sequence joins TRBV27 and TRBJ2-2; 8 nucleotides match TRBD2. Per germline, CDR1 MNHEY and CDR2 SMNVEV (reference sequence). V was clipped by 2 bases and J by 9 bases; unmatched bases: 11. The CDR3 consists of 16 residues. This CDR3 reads CASSLTPGLEVRELFF. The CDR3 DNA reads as TGTGCCAGCAGTTTAACGCCGGGACTAGAGGTTCGGGAGCTGTTTTTT.

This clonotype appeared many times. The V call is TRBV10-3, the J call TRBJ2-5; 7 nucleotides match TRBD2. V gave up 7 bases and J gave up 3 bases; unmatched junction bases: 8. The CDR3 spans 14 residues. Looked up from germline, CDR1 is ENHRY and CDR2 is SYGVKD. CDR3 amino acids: CAINRAGREETQYF. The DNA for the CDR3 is TGTGCCATCAATCGAGCGGGGAGGGAAGAGACCCAGTACTTC.

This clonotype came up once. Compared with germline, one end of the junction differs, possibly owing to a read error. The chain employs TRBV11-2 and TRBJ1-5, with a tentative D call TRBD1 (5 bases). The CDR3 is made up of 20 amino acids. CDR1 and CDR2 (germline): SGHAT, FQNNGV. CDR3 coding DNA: TGTGCTAGCAGCTTAGGAGGTTTCCGGGACTCCCGAGAGAGAGTTCAGCCCCAGCATTTT. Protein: CASSLGGFRDSRERVQPQHF.

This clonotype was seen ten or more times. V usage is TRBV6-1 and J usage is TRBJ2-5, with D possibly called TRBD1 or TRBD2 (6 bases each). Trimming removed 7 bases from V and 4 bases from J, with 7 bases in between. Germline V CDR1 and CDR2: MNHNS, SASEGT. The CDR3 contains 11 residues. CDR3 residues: CASTGAETQYF. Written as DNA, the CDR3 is TGTGCCAGCACGGGGGCAGAGACCCAGTACTTC.

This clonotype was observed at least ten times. Here the CDR3 reads CASSLRLAVVETQYF. DNA for the CDR3: TGTGCCAGCAGTTTACGACTAGCGGTCGTTGAGACCCAGTACTTC. The rearrangement links TRBV6-2 or TRBV6-3 to TRBJ2-5, with 9 bases aligning to TRBD2. With 4 bases clipped from V and 5 bases from J, the junction kept 8 bases outside the gene matches. The length of the CDR3 is 15 residues. From germline, CDR1 is MNHEY and CDR2 SVGEGT.

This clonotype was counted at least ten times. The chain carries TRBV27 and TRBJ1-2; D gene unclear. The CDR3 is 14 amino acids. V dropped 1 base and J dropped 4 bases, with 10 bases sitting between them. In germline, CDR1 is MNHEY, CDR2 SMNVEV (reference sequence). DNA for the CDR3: TGTGCCAGCAGTTTATTTGCAGGACCCTATGGCTACACCTTC. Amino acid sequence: CASSLFAGPYGYTF.

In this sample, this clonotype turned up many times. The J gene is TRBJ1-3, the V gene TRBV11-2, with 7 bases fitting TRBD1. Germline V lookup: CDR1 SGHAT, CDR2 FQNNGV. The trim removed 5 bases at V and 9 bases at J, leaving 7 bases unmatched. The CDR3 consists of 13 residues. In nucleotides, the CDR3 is TGTGCCAGCAGCGGTCAGGGGGTCGTCACCATATATTTT. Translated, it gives CASSGQGVVTIYF.